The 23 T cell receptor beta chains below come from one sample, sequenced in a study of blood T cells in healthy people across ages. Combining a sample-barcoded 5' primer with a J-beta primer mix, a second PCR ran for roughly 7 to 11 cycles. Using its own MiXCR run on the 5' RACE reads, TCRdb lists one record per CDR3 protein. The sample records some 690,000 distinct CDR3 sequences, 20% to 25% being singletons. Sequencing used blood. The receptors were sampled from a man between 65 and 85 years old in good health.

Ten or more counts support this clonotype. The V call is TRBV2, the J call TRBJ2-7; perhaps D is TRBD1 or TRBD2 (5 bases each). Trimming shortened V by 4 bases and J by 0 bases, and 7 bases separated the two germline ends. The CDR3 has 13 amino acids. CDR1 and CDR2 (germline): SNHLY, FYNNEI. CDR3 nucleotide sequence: TGTGCCAGCAGTGGGGACGGCTCCTACGAGCAGTACTTC. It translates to CASSGDGSYEQYF.

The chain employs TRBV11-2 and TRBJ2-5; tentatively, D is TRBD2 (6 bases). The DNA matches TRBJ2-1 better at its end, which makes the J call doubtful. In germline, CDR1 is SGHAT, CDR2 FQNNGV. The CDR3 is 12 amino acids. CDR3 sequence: CASSLDPGGQFF. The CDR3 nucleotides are TGTGCCAGCAGCTTAGACCCCGGGGGGCAGTTCTTC.

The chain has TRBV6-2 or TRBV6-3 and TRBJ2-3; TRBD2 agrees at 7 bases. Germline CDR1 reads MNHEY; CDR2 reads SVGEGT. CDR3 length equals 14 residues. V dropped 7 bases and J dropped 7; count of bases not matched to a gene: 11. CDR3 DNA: TGTGCCAGCACTAGGGACGGGGGGAGGAATACGCAGTATTTT. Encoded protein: CASTRDGGRNTQYF.

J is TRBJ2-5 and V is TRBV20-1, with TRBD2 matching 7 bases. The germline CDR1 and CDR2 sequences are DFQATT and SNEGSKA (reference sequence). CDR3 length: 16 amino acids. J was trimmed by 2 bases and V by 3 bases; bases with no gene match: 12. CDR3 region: CSARPAVSGEQETQYF. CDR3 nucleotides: TGCAGTGCTAGGCCCGCGGTCAGCGGGGAACAAGAGACCCAGTACTTC.

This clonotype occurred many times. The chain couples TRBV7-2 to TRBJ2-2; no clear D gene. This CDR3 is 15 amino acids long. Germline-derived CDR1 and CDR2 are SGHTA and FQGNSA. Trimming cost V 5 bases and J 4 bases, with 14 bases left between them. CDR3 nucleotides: TGTGCCAGCAGCCCCGATCCGCCGGTCACCGGGGAGCTGTTTTTT. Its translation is CASSPDPPVTGELFF. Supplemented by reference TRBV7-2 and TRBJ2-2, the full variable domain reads GAGVSQSPSNKVTEKGKDVELRCDPISGHTALYWYRQSLGQGLEFLIYFQGNSAPDKSGLPSDRFSAERTGGSVSTLTIQRTQQEDSAVYLCASSPDPPVTGELFFGEGSRLTVL.

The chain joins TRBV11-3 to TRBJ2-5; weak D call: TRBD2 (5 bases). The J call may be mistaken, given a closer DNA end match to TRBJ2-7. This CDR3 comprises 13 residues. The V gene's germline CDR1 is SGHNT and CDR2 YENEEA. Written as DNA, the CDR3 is TGTGCCAGCAGCTTAGCCGGGATCTACGAGCAGTACGTC. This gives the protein CASSLAGIYEQYV.

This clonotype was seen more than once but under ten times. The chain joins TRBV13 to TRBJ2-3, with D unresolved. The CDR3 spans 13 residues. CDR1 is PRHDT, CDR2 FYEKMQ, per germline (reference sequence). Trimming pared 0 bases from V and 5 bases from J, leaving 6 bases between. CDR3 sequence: CASSLGLVDTQYF. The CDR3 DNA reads TGTGCCAGCAGCTTAGGCCTTGTAGATACGCAGTATTTT.

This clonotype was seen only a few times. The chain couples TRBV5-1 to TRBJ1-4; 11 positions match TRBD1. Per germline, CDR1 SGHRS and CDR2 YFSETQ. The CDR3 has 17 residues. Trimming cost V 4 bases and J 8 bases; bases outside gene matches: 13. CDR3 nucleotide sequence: TGCGCCAGCAGCGGAGGGGACAGGGGGTGGCGAAGCGAAAAACTGTTTTTT. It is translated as CASSGGDRGWRSEKLFF.

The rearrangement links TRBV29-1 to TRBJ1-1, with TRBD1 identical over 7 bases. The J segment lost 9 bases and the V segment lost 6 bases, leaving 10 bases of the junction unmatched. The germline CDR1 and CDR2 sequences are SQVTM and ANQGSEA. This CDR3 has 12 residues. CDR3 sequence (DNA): TGCAGCGTCTCAACCGGGACAGCAAAAGCTTTCTTT. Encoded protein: CSVSTGTAKAFF.

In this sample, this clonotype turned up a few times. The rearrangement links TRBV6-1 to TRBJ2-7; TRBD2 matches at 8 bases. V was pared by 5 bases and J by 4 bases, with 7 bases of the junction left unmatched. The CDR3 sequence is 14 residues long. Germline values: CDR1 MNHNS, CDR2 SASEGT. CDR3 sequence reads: CASSITGREYEQYF. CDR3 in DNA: TGTGCCAGCAGTATTACCGGGAGGGAATACGAGCAGTACTTC.

DNA for the CDR3: TGTGCCAGCAAGGGTGGGGGCGGATCCTACAATGAGCAGTTCTTC. Translation gives CASKGGGGSYNEQFF. The V gene is TRBV6-2 or TRBV6-3, the J gene TRBJ2-1; TRBD1 might be the D (6 bases). The V end lost 7 bases, the J end lost 1 base, and 14 bases lay between the germline ends. The CDR3 runs to 15 residues. Looked up from germline, CDR1 is MNHEY and CDR2 is SVGEGT.

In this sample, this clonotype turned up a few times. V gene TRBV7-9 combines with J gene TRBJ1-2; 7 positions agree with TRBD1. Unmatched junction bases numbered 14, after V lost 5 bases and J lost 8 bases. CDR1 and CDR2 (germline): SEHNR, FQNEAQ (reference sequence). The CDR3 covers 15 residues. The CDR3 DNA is TGTGCCAGCAGCAAACCGGACAGGCCCGCCCGAGGCTACACCTTC. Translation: CASSKPDRPARGYTF.

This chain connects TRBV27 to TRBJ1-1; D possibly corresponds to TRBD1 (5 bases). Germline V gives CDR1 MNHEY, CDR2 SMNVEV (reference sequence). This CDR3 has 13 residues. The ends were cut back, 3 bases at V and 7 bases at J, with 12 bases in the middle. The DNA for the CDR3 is TGTGCCAGCAGTTTGTACAGGACTCTTGAAGCTTTCTTT. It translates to CASSLYRTLEAFF.

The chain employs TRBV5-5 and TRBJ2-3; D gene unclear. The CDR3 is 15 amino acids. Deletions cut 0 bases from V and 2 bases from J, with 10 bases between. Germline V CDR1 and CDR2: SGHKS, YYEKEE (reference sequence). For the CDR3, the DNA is TGTGCCAGCAGCTTGGAGCCTCACCTCACAGATACGCAGTATTTT. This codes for CASSLEPHLTDTQYF.

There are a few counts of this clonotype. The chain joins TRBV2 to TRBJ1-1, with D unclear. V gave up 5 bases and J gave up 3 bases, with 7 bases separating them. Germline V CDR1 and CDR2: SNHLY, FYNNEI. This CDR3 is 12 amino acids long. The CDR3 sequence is CASSPDYTEAFF. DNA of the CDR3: TGTGCCAGCAGTCCAGATTACACTGAAGCTTTCTTT.

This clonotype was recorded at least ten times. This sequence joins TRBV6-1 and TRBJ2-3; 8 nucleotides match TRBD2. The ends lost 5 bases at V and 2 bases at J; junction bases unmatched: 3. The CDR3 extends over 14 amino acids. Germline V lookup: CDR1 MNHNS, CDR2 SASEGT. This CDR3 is CASSRAGVTDTQYF. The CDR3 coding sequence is TGTGCCAGCAGTAGAGCGGGGGTCACAGATACGCAGTATTTT.

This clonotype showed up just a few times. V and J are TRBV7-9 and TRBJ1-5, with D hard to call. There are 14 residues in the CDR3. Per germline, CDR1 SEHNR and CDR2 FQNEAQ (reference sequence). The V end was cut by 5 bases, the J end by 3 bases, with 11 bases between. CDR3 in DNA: TGTGCCAGCAGCAAGACAAATGACAATCAGCCCCAGCATTTT. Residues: CASSKTNDNQPQHF.

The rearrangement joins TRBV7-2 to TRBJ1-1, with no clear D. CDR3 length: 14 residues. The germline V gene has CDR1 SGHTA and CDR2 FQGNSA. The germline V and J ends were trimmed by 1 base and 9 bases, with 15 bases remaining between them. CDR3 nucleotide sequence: TGTGCCAGCAGCTTAGGGATCTCGTCGGGTAAAGCTTTCTTT. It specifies CASSLGISSGKAFF. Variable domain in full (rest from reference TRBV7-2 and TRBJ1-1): GAGVSQSPSNKVTEKGKDVELRCDPISGHTALYWYRQSLGQGLEFLIYFQGNSAPDKSGLPSDRFSAERTGGSVSTLTIQRTQQEDSAVYLCASSLGISSGKAFFGQGTRLTVV.

The CDR3 bases are TGCGCCAGCAGCCGGACACAGGGGGAGAAATGGCCCCAGCATTTT. The encoded protein is CASSRTQGEKWPQHF. The chain joins TRBV5-1 to TRBJ1-5; TRBD1 matches at 8 bases. The CDR3 covers 15 residues. V lost 4 bases and J lost 9; bases outside the gene matches: 12. Per germline, CDR1 SGHRS and CDR2 YFSETQ.

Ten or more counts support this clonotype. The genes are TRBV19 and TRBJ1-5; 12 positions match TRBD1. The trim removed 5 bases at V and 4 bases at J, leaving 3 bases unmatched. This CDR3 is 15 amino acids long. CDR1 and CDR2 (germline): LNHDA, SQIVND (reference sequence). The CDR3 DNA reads TGTGCCAGTAGTCAGGGACAGGGGGCGAATCAGCCCCAGCATTTT. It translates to CASSQGQGANQPQHF.

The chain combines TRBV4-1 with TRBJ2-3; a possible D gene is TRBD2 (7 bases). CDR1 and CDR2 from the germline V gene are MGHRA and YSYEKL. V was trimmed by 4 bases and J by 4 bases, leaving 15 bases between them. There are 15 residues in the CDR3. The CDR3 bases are TGCGCCAGCAGCCCCCCTGAGGGGGGGCCAGATACGCAGTATTTT. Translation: CASSPPEGGPDTQYF.

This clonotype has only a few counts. The CDR3 is CASTISGSGTQYF. CDR3 DNA sequence: TGTGCCAGCACCATCTCTGGTTCAGGTACGCAGTATTTT. This rearrangement joins TRBV7-2 to TRBJ2-3, with no clear D. The CDR3 is 13 amino acids. Trimming took off 7 bases at V and 8 bases at J, with 16 bases between the two ends. Germline V gene sequence: CDR1 SGHTA, CDR2 FQGNSA. Using reference TRBV7-2 and TRBJ2-3 for the parts outside the CDR3, the full variable domain is GAGVSQSPSNKVTEKGKDVELRCDPISGHTALYWYRQSLGQGLEFLIYFQGNSAPDKSGLPSDRFSAERTGGSVSTLTIQRTQQEDSAVYLCASTISGSGTQYFGPGTRLTVL.

The CDR3 coding sequence is TGCGCCAGCAGCCCACGAGAACAGGCATTTCTCACAGATACGCAGTATTTT. This sequence encodes CASSPREQAFLTDTQYF. The chain links TRBV5-1 to TRBJ2-3; weak D call: TRBD1 (5 bases). With 4 bases removed from V and 2 bases from J, the gap between germline ends came to 20 bases. Germline V gives CDR1 SGHRS, CDR2 YFSETQ. The CDR3 covers 17 residues.